The count of the clone carrying this T cell receptor beta chain is one. The V end was cut by 1 base, the J end by 5 bases, with 14 bases between. Germline V CDR1 and CDR2: SGHVS, FQNEAQ. This CDR3 spans 15 amino acids. These data come from a study of blood T cell repertoires in COVID-19. Only in-frame clones appear in the TCRdb table, and some are missing; sequencing was by immunoSEQ multiplex PCR. The sample includes about 73,000 clones, roughly 83% of them seen just once. The clonotype originates from a man aged 80 or over with active or convalescent COVID-19. V and J are TRBV7-8 and TRBJ2-5, with D possibly being TRBD2 (7 bases). Specimen: peripheral blood. The CDR3 reads CASSLEGGAAETQYF. Here the CDR3 DNA reads TGTGCCAGCAGCTTAGAAGGGGGGGCAGCCGAGACCCAGTACTTC.